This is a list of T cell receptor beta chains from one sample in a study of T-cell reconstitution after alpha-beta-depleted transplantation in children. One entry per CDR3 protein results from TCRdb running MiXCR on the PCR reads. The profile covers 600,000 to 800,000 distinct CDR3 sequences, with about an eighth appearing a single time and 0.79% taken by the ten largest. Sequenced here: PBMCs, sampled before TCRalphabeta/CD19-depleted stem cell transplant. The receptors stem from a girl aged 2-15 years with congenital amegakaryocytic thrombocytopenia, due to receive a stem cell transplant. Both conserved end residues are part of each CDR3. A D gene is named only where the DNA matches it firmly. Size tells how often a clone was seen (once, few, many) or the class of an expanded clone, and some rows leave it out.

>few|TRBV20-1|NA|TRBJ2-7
TGCAGTGCCCCCGCCGGACTCCTCTACGAGCAGTACTTC
CSAPAGLLYEQYF
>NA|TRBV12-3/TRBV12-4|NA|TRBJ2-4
TGTGCCAGCAGTTTAGTAAACATTCAGTACTTC
CASSLVNIQYF
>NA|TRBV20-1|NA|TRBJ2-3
TGCAGTGCTAGAGATATACGGGCAATCTCCACAGATACGCAGTATTTT
CSARDIRAISTDTQYF
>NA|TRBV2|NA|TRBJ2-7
TGTGCCAGCAGTGTTGGTTGGGAGCGAGGATCCTACGAGCAGTACTTC
CASSVGWERGSYEQYF
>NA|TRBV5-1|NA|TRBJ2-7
TGCGCCAGCAGCCTATCAGTGACTAGTTGGCAGGACCACGAGCAGTACTTC
CASSLSVTSWQDHEQYF
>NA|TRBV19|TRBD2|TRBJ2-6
TGTGCCAGTACCACTAGCGGGAGTGGTGGGGCCAACGTCCTGACTTTC
CASTTSGSGGANVLTF
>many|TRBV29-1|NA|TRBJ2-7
TGCAGCGTTGTCGCCCGAGAGCAGTACTTC
CSVVAREQYF
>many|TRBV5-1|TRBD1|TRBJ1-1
TGCGCCAGCAGCTTGTACTCCGTTTACAGGGGGCGTCGAACTGAAGCTTTCTTT
CASSLYSVYRGRRTEAFF
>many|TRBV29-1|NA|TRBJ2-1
TGCAGCGTTGCGTCGTGGGCCTACTACAATGAGCAGTTCTTC
CSVASWAYYNEQFF
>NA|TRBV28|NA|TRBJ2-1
TGTGCCAGCAGCCCCCGGGACATAATGATGAGGCAGTTCTTC
CASSPRDIMMRQFF
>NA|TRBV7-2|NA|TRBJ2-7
TGTGCCAGCAGCTTAGAAAGATACGAGCAGTACTTC
CASSLERYEQYF
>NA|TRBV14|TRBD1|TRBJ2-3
TGTGCCAGCAGCTGGGACAGGTACCATGGAGGGCCCACAGATACGCAGTATTTT
CASSWDRYHGGPTDTQYF
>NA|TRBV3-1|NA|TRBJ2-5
TGTGCCAGCAGCCAAGGGATAGAGCTAGATTTGAGCCAGTACTTC
CASSQGIELDLSQYF
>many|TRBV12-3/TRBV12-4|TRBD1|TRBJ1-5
TGTGCCAGCACCGCGGAGGACAGGGGTCAGCCCCAGCATTTT
CASTAEDRGQPQHF
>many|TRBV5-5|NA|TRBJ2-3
TGTGCCAGCAGCTTCGGAGTCAGCACAGATACGCAGTATTTT
CASSFGVSTDTQYF
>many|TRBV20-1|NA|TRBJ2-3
TGCAGTGCTAGAGTCGTGGGGGGACACCATACGCAGTATTTT
CSARVVGGHHTQYF
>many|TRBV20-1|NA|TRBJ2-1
TGCAGTGCTGGGACGGAACTGACCTTCAATGAGCAGTTCTTC
CSAGTELTFNEQFF
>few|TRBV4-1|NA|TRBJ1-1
TGCGCCAGCAGCCAGGTGGGAGACGGGACTGAAGCTTTCTTT
CASSQVGDGTEAFF
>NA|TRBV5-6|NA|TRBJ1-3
TGTGCCAGCAGCTTCCAAGGAGTGAACACCATATATTTT
CASSFQGVNTIYF
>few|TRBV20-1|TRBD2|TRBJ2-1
TGCAGTGTTGGGGCGGGAGTATTCAATGAGCAGTTCTTC
CSVGAGVFNEQFF
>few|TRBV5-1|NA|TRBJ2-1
TGCGCCAGCAGCGTGGAGGGATACGGCGATGAGCAGTTCTTC
CASSVEGYGDEQFF
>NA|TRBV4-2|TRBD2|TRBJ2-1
TGTGCCAGCAGCCAACCGAGAGCGGGACTCCACTACAATGAGCAGTTCTTC
CASSQPRAGLHYNEQFF
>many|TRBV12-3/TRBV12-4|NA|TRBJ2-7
TGTGCCAGCAGTTTAGCGGGGCGATCCTACGAGCAGTACTTC
CASSLAGRSYEQYF
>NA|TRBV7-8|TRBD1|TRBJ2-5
TGTGCCAGCGGGAAAAGGGACAGAAGAGAGACCCAGTACTTC
CASGKRDRRETQYF
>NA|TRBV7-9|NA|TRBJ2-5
TGTGCCAGCAGCTATGGCCCGATGGAGGTTGAGACCCAGTACTTC
CASSYGPMEVETQYF
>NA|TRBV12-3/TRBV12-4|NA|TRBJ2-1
TGTGCCAGCAGTTTGGGGGGCAGCCCGAGCTCCTACAATGAGCAGTTCTTC
CASSLGGSPSSYNEQFF
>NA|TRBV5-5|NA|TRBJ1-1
TGTGCCAGCAGCTGGGGGGGTACTGAAGCTTTCTTT
CASSWGGTEAFF
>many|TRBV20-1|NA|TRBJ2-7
TGCAGTGCTAGACTAACCGGGACATACTCCTACGAGCAGTACTTC
CSARLTGTYSYEQYF
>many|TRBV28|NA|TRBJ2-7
TGTGCCAGCAGTTCTCTAGACAGCCCTTCTTTTTTTCTGTGGTACTTC
CASSSLDSPSFFLWYF
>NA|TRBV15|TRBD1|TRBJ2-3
TGTGCCACCAGCAGAACAGGGGGCTTGAGTGATACGCAGTATTTT
CATSRTGGLSDTQYF
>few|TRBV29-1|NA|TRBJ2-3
TGCAGCGTTGAAATCACAGGGACGGATACGCAGTATTTT
CSVEITGTDTQYF
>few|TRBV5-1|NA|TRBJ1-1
TGCGCCAGCAGCGCTGAGCGGGGGGACACTGAAGCTTTCTTT
CASSAERGDTEAFF
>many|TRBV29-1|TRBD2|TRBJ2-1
TGCAGCGTTGAAGATCCCAGCGGGAGGCCCAATGAGCAGTTCTTC
CSVEDPSGRPNEQFF
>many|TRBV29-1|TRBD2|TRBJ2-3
TGCAGCGTCAAAACGGGACTAGCAACGCAGTATTTT
CSVKTGLATQYF
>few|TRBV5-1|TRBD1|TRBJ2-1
TGCGCCAGCAGCTCAGGACAGGGGAGCGATGAGCAGTTCTTC
CASSSGQGSDEQFF
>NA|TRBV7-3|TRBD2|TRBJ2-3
TGTGCCAGCAGCTCGGGGACTAGCCTCACAGATACGCAGTATTTT
CASSSGTSLTDTQYF
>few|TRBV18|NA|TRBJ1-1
TGTGCCAGCTCACCAAGACTAGGGCTCCGGATGAACACTGAAGCTTTCTTT
CASSPRLGLRMNTEAFF
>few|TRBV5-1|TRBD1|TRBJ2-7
TGCGCCAGCAGCTTGGACAACAGGGGTCCAGGGGAGCAGTACTTC
CASSLDNRGPGEQYF
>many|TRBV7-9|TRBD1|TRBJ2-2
TGTGCCAGCAGCTTGTGGACAGGGGCGGACGGGGAGCTGTTTTTT
CASSLWTGADGELFF
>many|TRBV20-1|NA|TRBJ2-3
TGCAGTGCTAGGGTACCCCCAGATACGCAGTATTTT
CSARVPPDTQYF
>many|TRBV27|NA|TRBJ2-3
TGTGCCAGCCGACTTAGTAGGGGCCTAGATACGCAGTATTTT
CASRLSRGLDTQYF
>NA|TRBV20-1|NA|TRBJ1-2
TGCAGTGCTAGTTTTGGGGGCCGTAACTATGGCTACACCTTC
CSASFGGRNYGYTF
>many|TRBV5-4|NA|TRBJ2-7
TGTGCCAGCAGCTTGGGGACAAGAATAACCTACGAGCAGTACTTC
CASSLGTRITYEQYF
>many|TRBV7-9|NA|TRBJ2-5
TGTGCCAGCAGCTTCGTACGGGAGACCCAGTACTTC
CASSFVRETQYF
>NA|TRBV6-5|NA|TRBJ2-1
TGTGCCAGCAGTTACATGGGGAGTAGTTGGAGGGGTGAGCAGTTCTTC
CASSYMGSSWRGEQFF
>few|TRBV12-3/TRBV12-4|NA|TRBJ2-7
TGTGCCAGCAGTTTAAGTACCGGGACGGACGTCTACGAGCAGTACTTC
CASSLSTGTDVYEQYF
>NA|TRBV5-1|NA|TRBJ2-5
TGCGCCAGCACTGCCGAAAGCTTTCGGGAGACCCAGTACTTC
CASTAESFRETQYF
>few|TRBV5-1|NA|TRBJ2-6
TGCGCCAGCAGCCTCCGGAATTATTCTGGGGCCAACGTCCTGACTTTC
CASSLRNYSGANVLTF
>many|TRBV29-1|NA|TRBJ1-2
TGCAGCGTTGAAAGGGGGGGTGGCTACACCTTC
CSVERGGGYTF
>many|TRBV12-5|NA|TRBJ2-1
TGTGCTAGTGGTTTGGCCTCTGCCGAGAGTGAGCAGTTCTTC
CASGLASAESEQFF
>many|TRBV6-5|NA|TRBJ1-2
TGTGCCAGCAGTTACTCCGCAGGGACCAACTATGGCTACACCTTC
CASSYSAGTNYGYTF
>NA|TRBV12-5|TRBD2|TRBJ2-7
TGTGCTAGTCGACTAGCGGGGGGTTTGTTTAGCGAGCAGTACTTC
CASRLAGGLFSEQYF
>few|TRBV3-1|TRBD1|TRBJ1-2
TGTGCCAGCAGCCTTGCACTTCACAGGGGTAACTATGGCTACACCTTC
CASSLALHRGNYGYTF
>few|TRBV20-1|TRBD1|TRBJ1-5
TGCAGTGCTTACGCCCCGGGACAGGGGCTCTATCAGCCCCAGCATTTT
CSAYAPGQGLYQPQHF
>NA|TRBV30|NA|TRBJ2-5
TGTGCCTGGAATACGGGGGAGACCCAGTACTTC
CAWNTGETQYF
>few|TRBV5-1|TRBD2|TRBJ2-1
TGCGCCAGCAGGGATGATGGGCGGGAGGACAATGAGCAGTTCTTC
CASRDDGREDNEQFF
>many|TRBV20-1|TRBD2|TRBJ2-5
TGCAGTGCTAGAGATGATCTAGCGGGAGAGACCCAGTACTTC
CSARDDLAGETQYF